A selection of T cell receptor beta chains follows, all from one sample in a study of blood T cell repertoires in COVID-19. Data came from immunoSEQ multiplex PCR; TCRdb stores just in-frame clones and leaves some out. Of a few hundred thousand clones listed, around 89% are singletons. Sequenced material: peripheral blood. Every receptor here comes from a man aged 35-49 years with acute or convalescent COVID-19. Each CDR3 is given with its conserved first and last residue. Each record gives: D gene, V gene, J gene, clone size, CDR3 DNA, CDR3 protein. D genes are given only for firm matches. Only part of the rows carry a size: once, few, many, or a class if the clone is expanded.

d_gene: -; v_gene: TRBV4-1; j_gene: TRBJ1-5; abundance: -; CDR3nt: TGCGCCAGCAGCCTTTCCTTTAAAAGCGGGGCAGGGATCAATCAGCCCCAGCATTTT; CDR3aa: CASSLSFKSGAGINQPQHF
d_gene: -; v_gene: TRBV7-3; j_gene: TRBJ2-6; abundance: -; CDR3nt: TGTGCCAGCAGCCAGCGGACGACCGGGGCCAACGTCCTGACTTTC; CDR3aa: CASSQRTTGANVLTF
d_gene: TRBD2; v_gene: TRBV18; j_gene: TRBJ2-1; abundance: -; CDR3nt: TGTGCCAGCTCACTAACGACGGGGGGGCCTAACAATGAGCAGTTCTTC; CDR3aa: CASSLTTGGPNNEQFF
d_gene: -; v_gene: TRBV27; j_gene: TRBJ1-3; abundance: -; CDR3nt: TGTGCCAGCAGTTTATCAGCCCCAGGGGTTTACTCTGGAAACACCATATATTTT; CDR3aa: CASSLSAPGVYSGNTIYF
d_gene: -; v_gene: TRBV6-2/TRBV6-3; j_gene: TRBJ1-2; abundance: -; CDR3nt: TGTGCCAGCAGTTATTCTGGGAGATTATCACGGGGCTACACCTTC; CDR3aa: CASSYSGRLSRGYTF
d_gene: -; v_gene: TRBV6-6; j_gene: TRBJ1-4; abundance: -; CDR3nt: TGTGCCAGCAGTTACGCGGGGCACCCTAATGAAAAACTGTTTTTT; CDR3aa: CASSYAGHPNEKLFF
d_gene: TRBD1; v_gene: TRBV4-2; j_gene: TRBJ1-6; abundance: -; CDR3nt: TGTGCCAGCAGCCAAGAACAGGGGGCAAGTTCACCCCTCCACTTT; CDR3aa: CASSQEQGASSPLHF
d_gene: -; v_gene: TRBV28; j_gene: TRBJ2-7; abundance: -; CDR3nt: TGTGCCAGCAGTTTCCAGGGGTGGCACGAGCAGTACTTC; CDR3aa: CASSFQGWHEQYF
d_gene: -; v_gene: TRBV11-2; j_gene: TRBJ1-2; abundance: few; CDR3nt: TGTGCCAGCAGCTTTAGGGGTGGCTACACCTTC; CDR3aa: CASSFRGGYTF
d_gene: -; v_gene: TRBV6-5; j_gene: TRBJ1-1; abundance: -; CDR3nt: TGTGCCAGCAGCCGTCCCGGCAGGGTGAACACTGAAGCTTTCTTT; CDR3aa: CASSRPGRVNTEAFF
d_gene: TRBD1; v_gene: TRBV28; j_gene: TRBJ1-2; abundance: few; CDR3nt: TGTGCCAGCAGTTTGACAGGGGGCCTCTATGGCTACACCTTC; CDR3aa: CASSLTGGLYGYTF
d_gene: TRBD1; v_gene: TRBV5-1; j_gene: TRBJ2-1; abundance: -; CDR3nt: TGCGCCAGCAGCTTGGTAGGGGACAGGATGGGGGATGAGCAGTTCTTC; CDR3aa: CASSLVGDRMGDEQFF
d_gene: TRBD1; v_gene: TRBV5-1; j_gene: TRBJ2-5; abundance: -; CDR3nt: TGCGCCAGCAGCGAGGGACAGGGGCTAGAGACCCAGTACTTC; CDR3aa: CASSEGQGLETQYF
d_gene: -; v_gene: TRBV5-4; j_gene: TRBJ1-3; abundance: -; CDR3nt: TGTGCCAGCAGCTTGGGGAGGGCTGGAGACACCATATATTTT; CDR3aa: CASSLGRAGDTIYF
d_gene: TRBD1; v_gene: TRBV7-3; j_gene: TRBJ1-6; abundance: -; CDR3nt: TGTGCCAGCAGCATAGGACAGGGGAGTTCACCCCTCCACTTT; CDR3aa: CASSIGQGSSPLHF
d_gene: TRBD1; v_gene: TRBV18; j_gene: TRBJ2-5; abundance: -; CDR3nt: TGTGCCAGCTCACCCGCCCCGGACAGGGGGTGGGGGACCCAGTACTTC; CDR3aa: CASSPAPDRGWGTQYF
d_gene: -; v_gene: TRBV27; j_gene: TRBJ1-5; abundance: once; CDR3nt: TGTGCCAGCAGTTTAAAGGGGTTTCATAGCAATCAGCCCCAGCATTTT; CDR3aa: CASSLKGFHSNQPQHF
d_gene: -; v_gene: TRBV28; j_gene: TRBJ1-2; abundance: -; CDR3nt: TGTGCCAGCAGTCTCGGATTTCGGGGGAACTATGGCTACACCTTC; CDR3aa: CASSLGFRGNYGYTF
d_gene: -; v_gene: TRBV3-1/TRBV3-2; j_gene: TRBJ2-1; abundance: -; CDR3nt: TGTGCCAGCAGCCTACGGGTCTCCTACAATGAGCAGTTCTTC; CDR3aa: CASSLRVSYNEQFF
d_gene: -; v_gene: TRBV28; j_gene: TRBJ2-2; abundance: -; CDR3nt: TGTGCCAGCACCCCTTACGGTGGGAACACCGGGGAGCTGTTTTTT; CDR3aa: CASTPYGGNTGELFF
d_gene: -; v_gene: TRBV5-1; j_gene: TRBJ1-1; abundance: -; CDR3nt: TGCGCCAGCAGCTTGGAGCCCGGGATGAACACTGAAGCTTTCTTT; CDR3aa: CASSLEPGMNTEAFF
d_gene: -; v_gene: TRBV28; j_gene: TRBJ1-1; abundance: -; CDR3nt: TGTGCCAGCAGGAGGGACACTGAAGCTTTCTTT; CDR3aa: CASRRDTEAFF
d_gene: TRBD2; v_gene: TRBV18; j_gene: TRBJ2-3; abundance: -; CDR3nt: TGTGCCAGCTCACCACTGGGACTAGCGGGCACAGATACGCAGTATTTT; CDR3aa: CASSPLGLAGTDTQYF
d_gene: -; v_gene: TRBV23-1; j_gene: TRBJ2-7; abundance: -; CDR3nt: TGCGCCAGCAGTCAATTTCCAGGGTTGAGGTACTTC; CDR3aa: CASSQFPGLRYF
d_gene: TRBD2; v_gene: TRBV7-6; j_gene: TRBJ2-3; abundance: -; CDR3nt: TGTGCCAGCAGCTTAGTACTAGCGGGGCTTTCGGATACGCAGTATTTT; CDR3aa: CASSLVLAGLSDTQYF
d_gene: TRBD2; v_gene: TRBV7-3; j_gene: TRBJ2-1; abundance: -; CDR3nt: TGTGCCAGCAGCTTAGGGGTTTCCGGCGGGAGGACGCAGTTCTTC; CDR3aa: CASSLGVSGGRTQFF
d_gene: -; v_gene: TRBV2; j_gene: TRBJ1-1; abundance: -; CDR3nt: TGTGCCAGCAGCCTAGGAGGGGGGGCCAACACTGAAGCTTTCTTT; CDR3aa: CASSLGGGANTEAFF
d_gene: TRBD2; v_gene: TRBV5-4; j_gene: TRBJ2-7; abundance: -; CDR3nt: TGTGCCAGCAGCTCGTTAGCGGGGGGGTATTACGAGCAGTACTTC; CDR3aa: CASSSLAGGYYEQYF
d_gene: -; v_gene: TRBV29-1; j_gene: TRBJ2-3; abundance: -; CDR3nt: TGCAGCGTCCGACTAGAGGCAGATACGCAGTATTTT; CDR3aa: CSVRLEADTQYF
d_gene: -; v_gene: TRBV27; j_gene: TRBJ2-2; abundance: few; CDR3nt: TGTGCCAGCAGTTTATCGGTCCACGGGATGAACACCGGGGAGCTGTTTTTT; CDR3aa: CASSLSVHGMNTGELFF
d_gene: -; v_gene: TRBV6-5; j_gene: TRBJ2-5; abundance: -; CDR3nt: TGTGCCAGCCAGAGAGGTTCGGGAGAGACCCAGTACTTC; CDR3aa: CASQRGSGETQYF
d_gene: -; v_gene: TRBV28; j_gene: TRBJ2-4; abundance: -; CDR3nt: TGTGCCAGCAGTGACAGGCGGTTCCCTATCGTTCAGTACTTC; CDR3aa: CASSDRRFPIVQYF
d_gene: TRBD1; v_gene: TRBV6-5; j_gene: TRBJ2-1; abundance: -; CDR3nt: TGTGCCAGCAGACTCACAGGTACAGGGGGTGAGCAGTTCTTC; CDR3aa: CASRLTGTGGEQFF
d_gene: TRBD2; v_gene: TRBV11-2; j_gene: TRBJ2-7; abundance: -; CDR3nt: TGTGCCAGCAGCCGCCTGGCGAGCGGGGCGAGCTCCTACGAGCAGTACTTC; CDR3aa: CASSRLASGASSYEQYF
d_gene: TRBD1; v_gene: TRBV19; j_gene: TRBJ1-2; abundance: -; CDR3nt: TGTGCCAGTAGTATCGGGACAGTCGTTAATGGCTACACCTTC; CDR3aa: CASSIGTVVNGYTF
d_gene: -; v_gene: TRBV27; j_gene: TRBJ1-4; abundance: once; CDR3nt: TGTGCCAGCAGCTACCGGTCCACTAATGAAAAACTGTTTTTT; CDR3aa: CASSYRSTNEKLFF
d_gene: -; v_gene: TRBV5-1; j_gene: TRBJ2-7; abundance: once; CDR3nt: TGCGCCAGCAGCGGCCGGAGCTCCTACGAGCAGTACTTC; CDR3aa: CASSGRSSYEQYF
d_gene: TRBD1; v_gene: TRBV7-8; j_gene: TRBJ1-6; abundance: -; CDR3nt: TGTGCCAGCAGCTCAAGAAAACCGGGACAGACTAATTCACCCCTCCACTTT; CDR3aa: CASSSRKPGQTNSPLHF
d_gene: TRBD1; v_gene: TRBV7-2; j_gene: TRBJ1-5; abundance: once; CDR3nt: TGTGCCAGCAGCTGGCGGACAGGGAGAAATCAGCCCCAGCATTTT; CDR3aa: CASSWRTGRNQPQHF
d_gene: -; v_gene: TRBV20-1; j_gene: TRBJ1-3; abundance: once; CDR3nt: TGCAGTGCTAGTGGTTCTCTCTCTGGAAACACCATATATTTT; CDR3aa: CSASGSLSGNTIYF
d_gene: TRBD2; v_gene: TRBV29-1; j_gene: TRBJ2-1; abundance: few; CDR3nt: TGCAGCGTTGCTTCCGCCTGGGACTACTACAATGAGCAGTTCTTC; CDR3aa: CSVASAWDYYNEQFF
d_gene: TRBD1; v_gene: TRBV28; j_gene: TRBJ2-7; abundance: -; CDR3nt: TGTGCCAGCAGTTCGGGACAGGGGACCTACGAGCAGTACTTC; CDR3aa: CASSSGQGTYEQYF
d_gene: -; v_gene: TRBV28; j_gene: TRBJ1-1; abundance: -; CDR3nt: TGTGCCAGCAGCGACACTGAAGCTTTCTTT; CDR3aa: CASSDTEAFF
d_gene: -; v_gene: TRBV11-2; j_gene: TRBJ2-1; abundance: -; CDR3nt: TGTGCCAGCAGCCTCCGGGTCGCGGGGCCTGAGCAGTTCTTC; CDR3aa: CASSLRVAGPEQFF
d_gene: -; v_gene: TRBV6-1; j_gene: TRBJ1-6; abundance: -; CDR3nt: TGTGCCAGCAGTGAAGTCGAACGAGGGAGGTGGGCACCCCTCCACTTT; CDR3aa: CASSEVERGRWAPLHF
d_gene: -; v_gene: TRBV6-2/TRBV6-3; j_gene: TRBJ2-7; abundance: -; CDR3nt: TGTGCCAGCAGTTATTTAGTCCAGGGTCGGGCTAAGAGTTACTACGAGCAGTACTTC; CDR3aa: CASSYLVQGRAKSYYEQYF
d_gene: TRBD1; v_gene: TRBV2; j_gene: TRBJ1-1; abundance: -; CDR3nt: TGTGCCAGCAACGAACAGGGGGTAGGTCGGGCTGAAGCTTTCTTT; CDR3aa: CASNEQGVGRAEAFF
d_gene: TRBD1; v_gene: TRBV30; j_gene: TRBJ2-7; abundance: -; CDR3nt: TGTGCCTGGAGTCTCCGACCAAGGACAGGGTTGATCTACGAGCAGTACTTC; CDR3aa: CAWSLRPRTGLIYEQYF
d_gene: TRBD2; v_gene: TRBV27; j_gene: TRBJ2-7; abundance: -; CDR3nt: TGTGCCAGCAGTTTAAACAGACTAGCGGGAGCGGTCGAGCAGTACTTC; CDR3aa: CASSLNRLAGAVEQYF
d_gene: TRBD2; v_gene: TRBV10-3; j_gene: TRBJ2-7; abundance: -; CDR3nt: TGTGCCCTCTCCCCCAGCGGGGGGGCGGACGAGCAGTACTTC; CDR3aa: CALSPSGGADEQYF
d_gene: -; v_gene: TRBV12-3/TRBV12-4; j_gene: TRBJ2-5; abundance: -; CDR3nt: TGTGCCAGCACCTGGGGGGGCAGAGAGACCCAGTACTTC; CDR3aa: CASTWGGRETQYF
d_gene: TRBD1; v_gene: TRBV18; j_gene: TRBJ2-7; abundance: -; CDR3nt: TGTGCCAGCTCAGTGGACAGGGGATACTACGAGCAGTACTTC; CDR3aa: CASSVDRGYYEQYF
d_gene: -; v_gene: TRBV4-3; j_gene: TRBJ1-5; abundance: -; CDR3nt: TGCGCCAGCAGCCAAGATCCTTTTAGCAATCAGCCCCAGCATTTT; CDR3aa: CASSQDPFSNQPQHF
d_gene: TRBD1; v_gene: TRBV10-3; j_gene: TRBJ2-1; abundance: -; CDR3nt: TGTGCCATCAGCCGGGACAGGGCGACTAATGAGCAGTTCTTC; CDR3aa: CAISRDRATNEQFF
d_gene: -; v_gene: TRBV28; j_gene: TRBJ1-6; abundance: -; CDR3nt: TGTGCCAGCAGTTTTTTTACGGACTCGACAGGATACTCACGTGGTAAAAATAATTCACCCCTCCACTTT; CDR3aa: CASSFFTDSTGYSRGKNNSPLHF
d_gene: -; v_gene: TRBV30; j_gene: TRBJ1-6; abundance: -; CDR3nt: TGTGCCTGGAGTTGGGCAGGTTCCTATGAAGAGAATTCACCCCTCCACTTT; CDR3aa: CAWSWAGSYEENSPLHF
d_gene: -; v_gene: TRBV19; j_gene: TRBJ2-2; abundance: -; CDR3nt: TGTGCCAGTAGTTCATACAGGGAAAACACCGGGGAGCTGTTTTTT; CDR3aa: CASSSYRENTGELFF
d_gene: -; v_gene: TRBV9; j_gene: TRBJ2-7; abundance: many; CDR3nt: TGTGCCAGCAGCGTAGGGGGCGTTAGCTGGGACGAGCAGTACTTC; CDR3aa: CASSVGGVSWDEQYF
d_gene: -; v_gene: TRBV3-1/TRBV3-2; j_gene: TRBJ1-1; abundance: -; CDR3nt: TGTGCCAGCAGCCAAGTTGTAGGGGGGAACACTGAAGCTTTCTTT; CDR3aa: CASSQVVGGNTEAFF
d_gene: TRBD1; v_gene: TRBV27; j_gene: TRBJ1-2; abundance: -; CDR3nt: TGTGCCAGCAGTTCCAGGGGGCAGGGGGCCAACTATGGCTACACCTTC; CDR3aa: CASSSRGQGANYGYTF